The TCR beta chain under discussion was sequenced for a study of blood T cell repertoires in COVID-19 (dated by TCRdb to 2018 to 2021). Concerning the study at large: Samples covering the acute and convalescent phases of COVID-19 were provided by collaborators in the United States, Italy and Spain. A de-identified subject ID, COVID-19 status, age in years and sex were almost always included in the sample metadata. The prospective study material was composed of cDNA or gDNA derived from T cells, B-cell-depleted T cells, or PBMCs. The repertoires were released in a freely available public database intended as a resource for research on the immune response to SARS-CoV-2. Where available, HLA class I and class II types were taken from metadata supplied by the sample provider and were not determined by assay-based typing. The samples were drawn from two sources: the first 160 participants of the ongoing ImmuneRACE study, and fewer than 1,500 subjects contributed by 6 global collaborators. Subjects who had been exposed to COVID-19, were actively infected with it, or had recovered from it provided the deeply sampled blood TCRbeta repertoires that made up the dataset. Findings and caveats that apply to the study as a whole: The quantity of clinical and demographic metadata differed by source and by participant and was supplied without curation.

Whole blood was collected in K2EDTA tubes by collaborating institutions according to the institutions' own protocols. For TCRbeta analysis, collaborators shipped samples in one of three forms: frozen whole blood, isolated PBMCs, or DNA extracted from either of those sample types. CDR1 and CDR2, looked up from the germline V gene, are SGDLS and YYNGEE. From V the trimming removes 6 bases and from J it removes 1 base, while the gene matches leave 6 bases of the junction unaccounted for. The cysteine opens and the phenylalanine closes a CDR3 of 15 amino acids. Only the CDR3 DNA is retained, 45 bases long and in frame from the first base. TCRbeta CDR3 regions were amplified from genomic DNA by means of the immunoSEQ Assay, a bias-controlled multiplex PCR. The study's own analysis went as follows. The number of nucleated cells in each sample was estimated from the amplification of reference gene primers within the assay. To quantify the absolute abundance of each unique TCRbeta CDR3 rearrangement, sequence reads were collapsed and filtered. Productive Simpson clonality was computed per sample as the square root of Simpson's diversity index over productive rearrangements. Imported from immuneACCESS, the table was reduced by TCRdb to in-frame sequences with V and J called. These copies leave out some clones; in studies compared against another copy, an unresolved V gene accounts for under half, and the cause of the remainder is not known. That table gives V, J and clone size, and the DNA gave D and trimming. This sample has 20,000 to 25,000 clones in its table, and 73% of those were observed once. The ten largest make up about 20% of the sample.

Of note for this clone: The antigen this receptor binds is unknown. Within one base of it there is no much larger clone, and no base qualities were kept.

This receptor chain uses TRBV9 and TRBJ2-5; 10 nucleotides in the junction match TRBD1. This sequence originates from a human donor in a cohort sampled during active or convalescent COVID-19. The sequenced sample consisted of peripheral blood. The CDR3 loop reads CASTSDRGAQETQYF. The nucleotides read TGTGCCAGCACCTCGGACAGGGGGGCCCAAGAGACCCAGTACTTC.